The 10 T cell receptor beta chains listed next were all sequenced from one sample in a study of T-cell reconstitution after alpha-beta-depleted transplantation in children. Using unique molecular identifiers, the investigators prepared the TCRbeta library. TCRdb recomputed calls from the PCR reads with MiXCR, one row per CDR3 protein. The sample lists 530,000 or so distinct CDR3 sequences, 25% to 30% seen once, with 30% to 40% in the top ten. The sample was PBMCs, taken before TCRalphabeta/CD19-depleted stem cell transplant. Receptor source: a boy less than two years old with Wiskott-Aldrich syndrome, due to receive a stem cell transplant.

This chain uses TRBV14 with TRBJ2-1; tentative D call: TRBD2 (8 bases). The V end was cut by 4 bases, the J end by 3 bases, with 40 bases between. Germline V gives CDR1 SGHDN, CDR2 FVKESK. This CDR3 has 24 amino acids. The CDR3 DNA sequence: TGTGCCAGCAGCCCCCGGGGCAGGGGGGTTGTGGGAGCGGGAGTGATCTCCTTCTACAATGAGCAGTTCTTC. Translated: CASSPRGRGVVGAGVISFYNEQFF.

V usage is TRBV11-2 and J usage is TRBJ1-1; possible D gene TRBD1, 6 bases. The CDR3 has 16 residues. V lost 2 bases and J lost 1, with 14 bases in between. From germline, CDR1 is SGHAT and CDR2 FQNNGV. This chain's CDR3 is CASSLTQGKTNTEAFF. CDR3 DNA sequence: TGTGCCAGCAGCTTAACCCAGGGGAAGACGAACACTGAAGCTTTCTTT.

V and J are TRBV12-3 or TRBV12-4 and TRBJ2-2; D is uncertain. V lost 4 bases, J lost 1 base, and 10 bases lay in between. The CDR3 is made up of 15 amino acids. This CDR3 is CASSSGRMNTGELFF. The CDR3 DNA reads as TGTGCCAGCAGTTCCGGACGGATGAACACCGGGGAGCTGTTTTTT.

This clonotype came up a few times. V usage is TRBV7-2 and J usage is TRBJ1-5; D gene ambiguous. CDR1 and CDR2 (germline): SGHTA, FQGNSA. Trimming stripped 6 bases from V and 4 bases from J, with 19 bases between. The CDR3 has 16 amino acids. The CDR3 sequence: CASSPRGSNRNQPQHF. The CDR3 DNA sequence: TGTGCCAGCAGTCCCCGAGGGAGTAACCGGAATCAGCCCCAGCATTTT.

This clonotype was recorded a few times. The chain couples TRBV5-1 to TRBJ2-2; D may be TRBD2 (5 bases). The V end lost 3 bases, the J end lost 5 bases, and 17 bases lay between the germline ends. Looked up from germline, CDR1 is SGHRS and CDR2 is YFSETQ. The CDR3 covers 16 residues. The CDR3 bases are TGCGCCAGCAGCTCAATAGCGCCCCTGGGAACCGGGGAGCTGTTTTTT. This encodes CASSSIAPLGTGELFF.

CDR3 region: CATSDFRTSGSSGELFF. In DNA, the CDR3 is TGTGCCACCAGTGATTTTCGGACTAGCGGGAGTTCCGGGGAGCTGTTTTTT. V is TRBV24-1 and J is TRBJ2-2; 13 nucleotides line up with TRBD2. The CDR3 contains 17 residues. Germline V gene lookup returns CDR1 KGHDR and CDR2 SFDVKD. Unmatched junction bases numbered 4, after V lost 1 base and J lost 6 bases.

This rearrangement joins TRBV5-1 to TRBJ1-2, with a tentative D call TRBD1 (6 bases). Deletions cut 4 bases from V and 1 base from J, with 14 bases between. Germline V gives CDR1 SGHRS, CDR2 YFSETQ. The length of the CDR3 is 15 residues. The CDR3: CASSGGGRYNYGYTF. Here the CDR3 DNA reads TGCGCCAGCAGCGGAGGGGGACGGTATAACTATGGCTACACCTTC.

V gene TRBV5-1 combines with J gene TRBJ2-2, with D possibly TRBD1 on 6 matching bases. The CDR3 sequence is 18 residues long. Trimming took off 0 bases at V and 3 bases at J, with 18 bases between the two ends. Germline assignment: CDR1 SGHRS and CDR2 YFSETQ. This chain's CDR3 is CASSLAAQGFVDTGELFF. CDR3 nucleotides: TGCGCCAGCAGCTTGGCCGCCCAGGGGTTTGTGGACACCGGGGAGCTGTTTTTT.

The CDR3: CSARAGNREAFF. For the CDR3, the DNA is TGCAGTGCTAGAGCCGGGAACCGGGAAGCTTTCTTT. J is TRBJ1-1 and V is TRBV20-1, with D unresolved. Germline assignment: CDR1 DFQATT and CDR2 SNEGSKA (reference sequence). The CDR3 spans 12 residues. V was pared by 1 base and J by 8 bases, with 11 bases between.

The V call is TRBV7-2, the J call TRBJ2-1, with no clear D. The CDR3 has 19 residues. V was shortened by 2 bases and J by 2 bases, with 22 bases between the two germline ends. Germline V lookup: CDR1 SGHTA, CDR2 FQGNSA. For the CDR3, the DNA is TGTGCCAGCAGCTTATCTAGTAGTTTTATAATTACTCCCTACAATGAGCAGTTCTTC. Residues: CASSLSSSFIITPYNEQFF.